This TCR beta chain came from a study of T-cell memory formation after mild COVID-19. Each CDR3 protein is one row after TCRdb ran MiXCR on the 5' RACE reads. The repertoire holds 150,000 to 200,000 distinct CDR3 sequences, 20% to 25% seen once, with about 23% in the top ten. With V trimmed by 3 bases and J by 6 bases, 6 bases remained unmatched. This CDR3 is built from 14 residues. CDR1 is LNHNV and CDR2 is YYDKDF in the germline V gene (reference sequence). The receptor's source is an adult woman who had mild COVID-19 (a few samples of this study predate the infection). Cell type and time point are not known. What was sequenced was PBMCs or a T cell subset sorted from them (not recorded which). The rearrangement links TRBV15 to TRBJ2-7; 9 bases fit TRBD1. DNA for the CDR3: TGTGCCACCAGCAGTCCCGGGACAGGGCTCGAGCAGTACTTC. This translates into CATSSPGTGLEQYF.